What follows are 16 T cell receptor beta chains derived from one specimen sequenced in a study of shared T cell receptors in the human thymus (dated by TCRdb to 2020 to 2022). Receptor amplification or capture employed the immunoSEQ multiplex PCR assay. TCRdb holds this immuneACCESS table with in-frame rearrangements only. Some clones are missing; in checked studies, unresolved V genes explain under half, and the rest has no known cause. The sample table records 650,000 to 950,000 clones; approximately 85% of these occur just once. Roughly 0.01% of the sample is held by the ten biggest clonotypes. This same sample was also taken into another study, of human thymus T cells.

The specimen sequenced was thymocytes. These receptors came from a girl under three years old with a congenital heart defect. Donor details come from another sample of the same person, matched by shared clones.

The gene calls are TRBV5-4 and TRBJ2-3; TRBD2 matches at 9 bases. Germline V gives CDR1 SGHNT, CDR2 YYREEE (reference sequence). The CDR3 is 14 residues long. Germline trimming cut 1 base from V and 3 bases from J; bases unmatched to any gene: 0. The CDR3 protein is CASSLTSGTDTQYF. CDR3 nucleotides: TGTGCCAGCAGCTTGACTAGCGGGACAGATACGCAGTATTTT.

The chain is built from TRBV5-6 and TRBJ2-5; TRBD2 matches 9 bases. Germline V lookup: CDR1 SGHDT, CDR2 YYEEEE. The CDR3 covers 18 residues. The V and J ends lost 4 bases and 2 bases, in that order; junction bases with no gene match: 15. The CDR3, as DNA: TGTGCCAGCAGCCCCCCTACTAGCGGGCCGGGGGCTCAAGAGACCCAGTACTTC. Translated: CASSPPTSGPGAQETQYF. The variable domain in full, with the rest retrieved from reference TRBV5-6 and TRBJ2-5, is DAGVTQSPTHLIKTRGQQVTLRCSPKSGHDTVSWYQQALGQGPQFIFQYYEEEERQRGNFPDRFSGHQFPNYSSELNVNALLLGDSALYLCASSPPTSGPGAQETQYFGPGTRLLVL.

This chain joins TRBV29-1 and TRBJ1-4; TRBD1 matches 8 bases. CDR3 length equals 13 residues. Looked up from germline, CDR1 is SQVTM and CDR2 is ANQGSEA. V gave up 7 bases and J gave up 7 bases; unmatched junction bases: 8. CDR3 loop: CSAYRDRPEKLFF. CDR3 nucleotides: TGCAGCGCTTACCGGGACAGGCCTGAAAAACTGTTTTTT. Full variable domain (missing parts from reference TRBV29-1 and TRBJ1-4): SAVISQKPSRDICQRGTSLTIQCQVDSQVTMMFWYRQQPGQSLTLIATANQGSEATYESGFVIDKFPISRPNLTFSTLTVSNMSPEDSSIYLCSAYRDRPEKLFFGSGTQLSVL.

The rearrangement links TRBV5-6 to TRBJ1-1; unclear D gene. The CDR3 has 15 residues. The germline V gene encodes CDR1 SGHDT and CDR2 YYEEEE. V lost 0 bases, J lost 1 base, and 10 bases lay in between. The CDR3 protein is CASSLDRVTNTEAFF. CDR3 sequence (DNA): TGTGCCAGCAGCTTGGACCGGGTGACGAACACTGAAGCTTTCTTT.

The chain links TRBV21-1 to TRBJ2-1; the table calls TRBD2, which could not be checked here. TRBV21-1 is a listed pseudogene. This CDR3 has 17 amino acids. The CDR3 spells CASSKWGRGGSYNEQFF. Here the CDR3 DNA reads TGTGCCAGCAGCAAATGGGGGCGGGGGGGTTCCTACAATGAGCAGTTCTTC.

This chain links TRBV11-1 with TRBJ2-7, with D maybe TRBD2 (7 bases). CDR1 and CDR2 from the germline V gene are SGHAT and FQDESV (reference sequence). The CDR3 has 15 amino acids. V lost 3 bases and J lost 2, with 14 bases in between. The CDR3 DNA follows: TGTGCCAGCAGCTTGGGGGCGGGAGTTACCTACGAGCAGTACTTC. It encodes CASSLGAGVTYEQYF.

This chain links TRBV4-3 with TRBJ2-3, with 11 nucleotides matching TRBD2. Germline trimming cut 0 bases from V and 5 bases from J; bases unmatched to any gene: 16. Per germline, CDR1 LGHNA and CDR2 YSLEER. The CDR3 consists of 20 residues. The DNA of the CDR3 is TGCGCCAGCAGCCAAGATAGAAACCGACTAGCGGGGTGTGTTGGAGATACGCAGTATTTT. Protein product: CASSQDRNRLAGCVGDTQYF.

V and J are TRBV4-1 and TRBJ1-1, with TRBD1 identical over 8 bases. The germline V gene has CDR1 MGHRA and CDR2 YSYEKL. The CDR3 runs to 14 residues. J was trimmed by 4 bases and V by 4 bases; bases with no gene match: 5. The CDR3: CASSPGQGGTEAFF. The CDR3 bases are TGCGCCAGCAGCCCCGGACAGGGCGGCACTGAAGCTTTCTTT.

The chain carries TRBV28 and TRBJ1-3, with D possibly TRBD1 on 5 matching bases. The V end lost 6 bases, the J end lost 3 bases, and 18 bases lay between the germline ends. Germline values: CDR1 MDHEN, CDR2 SYDVKM. The CDR3 spans 16 residues. The CDR3 loop reads CASSSLRQYYGNTIYF. The CDR3 coding sequence is TGTGCCAGCAGCTCCCTAAGACAGTACTATGGAAACACCATATATTTT.

CDR3 in DNA: TGTGCCAGCAGCGTTAGAGGGGGCTCCGGGGAGCTGTTTTTT. This sequence encodes CASSVRGGSGELFF. The chain uses TRBV9 and TRBJ2-2; TRBD1 aligns across 7 bases. The CDR3 is 14 residues long. Trimming at V came to 2 bases and at J to 6 bases, leaving 4 bases not matched to a gene. Germline CDR1 SGDLS, CDR2 YYNGEE.

V and J are TRBV5-5 and TRBJ1-2; 9 bases are shared with TRBD1. J lost 9 bases, V lost 3 bases, and 12 bases had no gene match. CDR1 is SGHKS and CDR2 is YYEKEE in the germline V gene (reference sequence). The CDR3 totals 15 residues. The CDR3 reads CASSWRDRELRSYTF. DNA for the CDR3: TGTGCCAGCAGCTGGCGGGACAGGGAATTGAGGAGCTACACCTTC. The variable domain in full, with the rest retrieved from reference TRBV5-5 and TRBJ1-2, is DAGVTQSPTHLIKTRGQQVTLRCSPISGHKSVSWYQQVLGQGPQFIFQYYEKEERGRGNFPDRFSARQFPNYSSELNVNALLLGDSALYLCASSWRDRELRSYTFGSGTRLTVV.

V is TRBV2 and J is TRBJ2-2, with 9 positions matching TRBD2. The ends lost 3 bases at V and 15 bases at J; junction bases unmatched: 11. This CDR3 is built from 14 residues. Germline loops: CDR1 SNHLY, CDR2 FYNNEI. The CDR3 coding sequence is TGTGCCAGCAGTGAGAGAGCGGGGGGAGCCATGATGTTTTTT. Translation gives CASSERAGGAMMFF. Filled out from reference TRBV2 and TRBJ2-2, the complete variable domain reads EPEVTQTPSHQVTQMGQEVILRCVPISNHLYFYWYRQILGQKVEFLVSFYNNEISEKSEIFDDQFSVERPDGSNFTLKIRSTKLEDSAMYFCASSERAGGAMMFFGEGSRLTVL.

This clone was counted only a few times. The V gene is TRBV5-4, the J gene TRBJ1-4; no firm D call. Germline V CDR1 and CDR2: SGHNT, YYREEE (reference sequence). The CDR3 is 11 amino acids. Trimming stripped 4 bases from V and 4 bases from J, with 2 bases between. CDR3 sequence reads: CASSHNEKLFF. The DNA of the CDR3 is TGTGCCAGCAGCCATAATGAAAAACTGTTTTTT.

The rearrangement uses TRBV7-3 and TRBJ1-1; D is possibly TRBD1 (5 bases). From germline, CDR1 is SGHTA and CDR2 FQGTGA. The CDR3 runs to 15 residues. With 5 bases removed from V and 8 bases from J, the gap between germline ends came to 21 bases. The DNA of the CDR3 is TGTGCCAGCAGCCCCCGGGAGGGTGGGGCACGGGAAGCTTTCTTT. Translation gives CASSPREGGAREAFF.

The rearrangement joins TRBV14 to TRBJ1-2; D gene ambiguous. The CDR3 length is 15 residues. Germline CDR1 is SGHDN and CDR2 is FVKESK. V was pared by 1 base and J by 0 bases, with 9 bases between. The CDR3 spells CASSQGHLPNYGYTF. CDR3 bases: TGTGCCAGCAGCCAAGGACACCTACCTAACTATGGCTACACCTTC.

The chain is built from TRBV29-1 and TRBJ2-1; 8 bases map to TRBD1. V lost 3 bases to trimming and J lost 6 bases; unmatched junction nucleotides: 7. There are 14 residues in the CDR3. CDR1 SQVTM and CDR2 ANQGSEA come from the germline V gene. The CDR3 DNA follows: TGCAGCGTTGATTCGTCGGACAGGGTCAATGAGCAGTTCTTC. Translation gives CSVDSSDRVNEQFF.